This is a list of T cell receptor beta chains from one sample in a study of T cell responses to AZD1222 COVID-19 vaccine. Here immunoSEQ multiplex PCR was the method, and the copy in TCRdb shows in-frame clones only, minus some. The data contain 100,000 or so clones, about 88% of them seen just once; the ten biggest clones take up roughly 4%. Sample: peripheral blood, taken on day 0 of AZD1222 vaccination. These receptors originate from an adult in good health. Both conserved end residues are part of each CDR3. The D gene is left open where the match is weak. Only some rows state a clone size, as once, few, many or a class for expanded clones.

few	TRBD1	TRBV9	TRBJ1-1	TGTGCCAGCATCTCCAGGACAGGGGTAGCTGAAGCTTTCTTT	CASISRTGVAEAFF
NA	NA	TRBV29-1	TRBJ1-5	TGCAGCGTTGAGTGGGGGGTTGGGCAGCCCCAGCATTTT	CSVEWGVGQPQHF
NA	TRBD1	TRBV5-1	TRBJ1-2	TGCGCCAGCAGCCCTACCCCGGGACAGGGAGTATGGTATGGCTACACCTTC	CASSPTPGQGVWYGYTF
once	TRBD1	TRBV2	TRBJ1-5	TGTGCCAGCAGGAGGACAGGCGACGATCAGCCCCAGCATTTT	CASRRTGDDQPQHF
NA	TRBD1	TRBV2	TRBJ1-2	TGTGCCAGCAGTGACTCCGGGACAGGGGGCCCCTACACCTTC	CASSDSGTGGPYTF
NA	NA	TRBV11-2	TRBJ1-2	TGTGCCAGCAGCTTACTTCTTGGCGGTAGCTACACCTTC	CASSLLLGGSYTF
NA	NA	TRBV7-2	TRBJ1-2	TGTGCCAGCAGCTCCTACGGACAGCGGTATGGCTACACCTTC	CASSSYGQRYGYTF
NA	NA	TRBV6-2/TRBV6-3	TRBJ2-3	TGTGCCAGCAGTTATTTGGCCTCAGAGCTCGATACGCAGTATTTT	CASSYLASELDTQYF
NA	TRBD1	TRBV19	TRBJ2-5	TGTGCCAGTAGCGGGGACAGACGGCAAGAGACCCAGTACTTC	CASSGDRRQETQYF
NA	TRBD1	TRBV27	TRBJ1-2	TGTGCCAGCAGTTCCGGGACAGGGTCTCATGGCTACACCTTC	CASSSGTGSHGYTF
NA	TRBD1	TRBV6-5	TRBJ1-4	TGTGCCAGCAGTCTACGGGGACAGTATAATGAAAAACTGTTTTTT	CASSLRGQYNEKLFF
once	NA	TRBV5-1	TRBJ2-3	TGCGCCAGCAGCTTGGGCCAGCGCACAGATACGCAGTATTTT	CASSLGQRTDTQYF
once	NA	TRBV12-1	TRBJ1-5	TGTGCCAGCAGCTTTGTACAGGCCAAGCTAATAAATCAGCCCCAGCATTTT	CASSFVQAKLINQPQHF
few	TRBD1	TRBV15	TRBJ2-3	TGTGCCACCAGCAGACAGGGGGAAAGGACAGATACGCAGTATTTT	CATSRQGERTDTQYF
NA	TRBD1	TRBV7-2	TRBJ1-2	TGTGCCAGCAGCGTAGGACAGGCCCTGAACTATGGCTACACCTTC	CASSVGQALNYGYTF
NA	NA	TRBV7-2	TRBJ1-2	TGTGCCAGCAGCTCCCGACAGACTAACTATGGCTACACCTTC	CASSSRQTNYGYTF
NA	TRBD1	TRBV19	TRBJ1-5	TGTGCCAGTAGTATAGATCAGGGGGCTATTCAGCCCCAGCATTTT	CASSIDQGAIQPQHF
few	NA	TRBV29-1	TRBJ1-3	TGCAGCGTTATGATCTCTGGAAACACCATATATTTT	CSVMISGNTIYF
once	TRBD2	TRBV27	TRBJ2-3	TGTGCCAGCAGTTTAAGGCGACTAGCGGCCACTGACACAGATACGCAGTATTTT	CASSLRRLAATDTDTQYF
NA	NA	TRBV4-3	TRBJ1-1	TGCGCCAGCAGCCAAGGTCGGGGACTGGAAGCTTTCTTT	CASSQGRGLEAFF
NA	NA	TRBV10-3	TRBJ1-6	TGTGCCATCAGTGAGGACGAGGCTCGGCCCCTCCACTTT	CAISEDEARPLHF
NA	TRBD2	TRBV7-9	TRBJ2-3	TGTGCCAGCAGCGCCTTACTAGCGGGGGGTCAAGATACGCAGTATTTT	CASSALLAGGQDTQYF